The 18 T cell receptor beta chains presented below share a single source sample, sequenced in a study of blood T cells in healthy people across ages. Next came a second PCR, run for 7 to 11 cycles, which used a sample-barcoded 5' primer along with a J-beta primer mix. MiXCR, run by TCRdb on the 5' RACE reads, gives a single entry per CDR3 protein. The sample carries about 1.4 million distinct CDR3 sequences, roughly 60% recorded once. What was sequenced was blood. Source of these receptors: a man in his late teens or twenties in good health.

V and J are TRBV21-1 and TRBJ2-5. TRBV21-1 has pseudogene status. The CDR3 length is 15 residues. CDR3 nucleotide sequence: TGTGCCAGCAGCAAAGCAAGCCTAGGTGGGGAGACCCAGTACTTC. Translating it yields CASSKASLGGETQYF.

V and J are TRBV15 and TRBJ2-7, with D perhaps matching TRBD1 (6 bases). Trimming took 2 bases from V and 3 from J, leaving 14 bases between them. Per the germline V gene, CDR1 is LNHNV and CDR2 is YYDKDF (reference sequence). The CDR3 covers 15 residues. The CDR3 region has the DNA TGTGCCACCAGCAGATCCCGGGACACGCTCTACGAGCAGTACTTC. This sequence encodes CATSRSRDTLYEQYF.

This clonotype was seen only a few times. The gene calls are TRBV12-3 or TRBV12-4 and TRBJ2-1, with D tentatively TRBD1 (5 bases). Trimming removed 6 bases from V and 2 bases from J, with 26 bases in between. The CDR3 covers 19 residues. In DNA form, the CDR3 reads TGTGCCAGCAGCCTACCAGGGCTCCCTAGACCCTCGCCCTACAATGAGCAGTTCTTC. Amino acids: CASSLPGLPRPSPYNEQFF.

V and J are TRBV2 and TRBJ2-7, with TRBD1 matching over 7 bases. This CDR3 is 14 amino acids long. J was trimmed by 3 bases and V by 3 bases; bases with no gene match: 5. Looked up from germline, CDR1 is SNHLY and CDR2 is FYNNEI. CDR3 loop: CASSDRDSNYEQYF. The CDR3 bases are TGTGCCAGCAGTGATAGGGACAGCAACTACGAGCAGTACTTC.

This clonotype was detected a few times. This chain links TRBV4-1 with TRBJ1-1; D remains ambiguous. In germline, CDR1 is MGHRA, CDR2 YSYEKL. CDR3 length equals 15 residues. Trimming shortened V by 0 bases and J by 0 bases, and 8 bases separated the two germline ends. The CDR3 bases are TGCGCCAGCAGCCAAGAGAGTGGGGTGAACACTGAAGCTTTCTTT. Translation gives CASSQESGVNTEAFF.

The chain joins TRBV7-2 to TRBJ1-2; TRBD1 is a possible D gene (5 bases). The CDR3 loop spans 16 amino acids. Trimming stripped 0 bases from V and 8 bases from J, with 19 bases between. Per germline, CDR1 SGHTA and CDR2 FQGNSA. CDR3 region: CASSLARAWQRKGYTF. The CDR3 DNA sequence: TGTGCCAGCAGCTTAGCCAGGGCATGGCAACGGAAAGGCTACACCTTC.

This clonotype was seen a single time. The chain employs TRBV14 and TRBJ2-4, with TRBD1 matching 7 bases. The J call is uncertain, as TRBJ2-7 better fits the DNA end. Germline values: CDR1 SGHDN, CDR2 FVKESK. The CDR3 has 13 residues. CDR3 amino acids: CASAQGWPNEQYF. The CDR3 region has the DNA TGTGCCAGCGCACAGGGGTGGCCTAACGAGCAGTACTTC.

A few counts support this clonotype. The rearrangement joins TRBV6-5 to TRBJ2-7, with unresolved D. Deletions cut 9 bases from V and 6 bases from J, with 12 bases between. Germline lookup yields CDR1 MNHEY and CDR2 SVGAGI. The CDR3 consists of 11 residues. Here the CDR3 reads CASSDGVEQYF. CDR3 DNA: TGTGCCAGTTCGGACGGAGTCGAGCAGTACTTC.

The V gene is TRBV27, the J gene TRBJ2-7, with 10 bases identical to TRBD2. V lost 5 bases and J lost 6; bases outside the gene matches: 4. The germline gives CDR1 MNHEY, CDR2 SMNVEV (reference sequence). There are 13 residues in the CDR3. The CDR3 nucleotides read TGTGCCAGCAGTGCTAGCGGGAGATCCGAGCAGTACTTC. Encoded protein: CASSASGRSEQYF.

This sequence joins TRBV7-9 and TRBJ2-3; 7 nucleotides align to TRBD1. V lost 4 bases to trimming and J lost 5 bases; unmatched junction nucleotides: 9. Germline CDR1 reads SEHNR; CDR2 reads FQNEAQ (reference sequence). The CDR3 is made up of 15 amino acids. The CDR3 protein is CASSSEQGQIDTQYF. For the CDR3, the DNA is TGTGCCAGCAGCTCAGAACAGGGGCAGATAGATACGCAGTATTTT.

The rearrangement uses TRBV7-2 and TRBJ2-7; D remains ambiguous. V lost 7 bases to trimming and J lost 10 bases, with 23 bases between them. Germline V gene lookup returns CDR1 SGHTA and CDR2 FQGNSA. The CDR3 contains 14 residues. The DNA for the CDR3 is TGTGCCAGCACCACCATCAGGCGGTTAGAGATCCAGTACTTC. It specifies CASTTIRRLEIQYF.

V is TRBV7-9 and J is TRBJ1-2, with D perhaps TRBD1 (5 bases). CDR3 length: 14 residues. Germline loops: CDR1 SEHNR, CDR2 FQNEAQ (reference sequence). The ends were cut back, 1 base at V and 4 bases at J, with 10 bases in the middle. In DNA form, the CDR3 reads TGTGCCAGCAGCTTAGATGTGACAGCCTATGGCTACACCTTC. Its protein product is CASSLDVTAYGYTF.

This clonotype was counted between two and nine times. This sequence joins TRBV10-3 and TRBJ2-1, with 7 bases aligning to TRBD1. This CDR3 has 14 residues. CDR1 is ENHRY and CDR2 is SYGVKD in the germline V gene. V lost 7 bases to trimming and J lost 1 base; unmatched junction nucleotides: 4. CDR3 amino acids: CAITRQGSYNEQFF. The CDR3 nucleotides read TGTGCCATCACTAGACAGGGATCCTACAATGAGCAGTTCTTC.

The CDR3 nucleotides read TGTGCCAGCAGCTGGGACAGTGTAGTGTTCTATGGCTACACCTTC. Its protein is CASSWDSVVFYGYTF. The rearrangement joins TRBV12-3 or TRBV12-4 to TRBJ1-2; TRBD1 aligns across 7 bases. Germline trimming cut 6 bases from V and 4 bases from J; bases unmatched to any gene: 11. The CDR3 length is 15 residues.

This clonotype showed up just a few times. The rearrangement uses TRBV3-1 and TRBJ2-7, with 9 bases fitting TRBD2. This CDR3 has 15 amino acids. Germline CDR1 is LGHDT and CDR2 is YNNKEL (reference sequence). J gave up 2 bases and V 4 bases, and 6 bases lay outside the gene matches. The DNA for the CDR3 is TGTGCCAGCAGCCGCGCGGGACTAGCAGCCTACGAGCAGTACTTC. It specifies CASSRAGLAAYEQYF.

This clonotype occurred many times. The chain joins TRBV6-4 to TRBJ2-7; a weak D match, TRBD2 (5 bases). This CDR3 contains 15 residues. The V and J ends lost 5 bases and 0 bases respectively, with 14 bases between them. Germline V gives CDR1 MRHNA, CDR2 SNTAGT. The DNA for the CDR3 is TGTGCCAGCAGTTTGGACTTGTCGAGCTCCTACGAGCAGTACTTC. Residues: CASSLDLSSSYEQYF.

This clonotype was seen once. The CDR3 nucleotides are TGTGCCAGCAGCGCCTTGGCGGCGGGGTTGGATACGCAGTATTTT. Its translation is CASSALAAGLDTQYF. V and J are TRBV2 and TRBJ2-3, with D possibly being TRBD2 (6 bases). V gave up 6 bases and J gave up 6 bases, with 19 bases separating them. The CDR3 extends over 15 amino acids. Germline lookup yields CDR1 SNHLY and CDR2 FYNNEI.

This chain joins TRBV20-1 and TRBJ2-7, with 10 bases fitting TRBD2. Looked up from germline, CDR1 is DFQATT and CDR2 is SNEGSKA (reference sequence). The CDR3 sequence is 14 residues long. Trimming cost V 4 bases and J 5 bases; bases outside gene matches: 8. The CDR3 DNA reads as TGCAGTGCTATAAGGCTAGCGGGAGCCCACGAGCAGTACTTC. Protein sequence: CSAIRLAGAHEQYF.